This is a list of T cell receptor beta chains from one sample in a study of blood T cell repertoires in COVID-19. Repertoires were generated with immunoSEQ multiplex PCR, while TCRdb's copy carries only in-frame clones and drops some. The sample shows around 60,000 clones, 75% to 90% of them seen only once. Sequences were obtained from peripheral blood. These TCRs come from a woman between 55 and 75 years old with active COVID-19. Both conserved end residues are part of each CDR3. Each record gives: J gene, clone size, V gene, D gene, CDR3 DNA, CDR3 protein. D genes are given only for firm matches. Only some rows state a clone size, as once, few, many or a class for expanded clones.

TRBJ2-1,-,TRBV11-3,-,TGTGCCAGCAGCAGACTGGCGAGCTCCTACAATGAGCAGTTCTTC,CASSRLASSYNEQFF
TRBJ2-3,-,TRBV5-1,-,TGCGCCAGCAGCCCTATCGGGGGGCCCCGGTCAGATACGCAGTATTTT,CASSPIGGPRSDTQYF
TRBJ1-2,-,TRBV18,TRBD1,TGTGCCAGCTCACCTGGGGCAGGGGGCGACTATGGCTACACCTTC,CASSPGAGGDYGYTF
TRBJ1-4,-,TRBV27,-,TGTGCCAGCAGCAGGGTGGCTCACACTAATGAAAAACTGTTTTTT,CASSRVAHTNEKLFF
TRBJ2-4,-,TRBV19,-,TGTGCCAGTAGTACAAACCGACAGTTAGCCAAAAACATTCAGTACTTC,CASSTNRQLAKNIQYF
TRBJ2-7,few,TRBV5-1,TRBD2,TGCGCCAGCAGCTTGGAGGCGGGGGGCTGGCACGAGCAGTACTTC,CASSLEAGGWHEQYF
TRBJ2-2,-,TRBV6-2/TRBV6-3,-,TGTGCCAGCAGTTTCAGGGTCGACACCGGGGAGCTGTTTTTT,CASSFRVDTGELFF
TRBJ2-3,-,TRBV29-1,-,TGCAGCGTTGTTGGAGCACCAGATACGCAGTATTTT,CSVVGAPDTQYF
TRBJ1-2,-,TRBV5-1,TRBD1,TGCGCCAGCAGCGCGGACAGGGGTTCAAGTGGCTACACCTTC,CASSADRGSSGYTF
TRBJ1-1,-,TRBV6-5,-,TGTGCCAGCAGGCTTACAGGGAGTAGCAACACTGAAGCTTTCTTT,CASRLTGSSNTEAFF
TRBJ1-2,-,TRBV3-1/TRBV3-2,TRBD1,TGTGCCAGCAGCTCCAGAGGACAGGGTGGCTATGGCTACACCTTC,CASSSRGQGGYGYTF
TRBJ1-1,-,TRBV3-1/TRBV3-2,-,TGTGCCAGCAGCCAATTCGCTGAAGCTTTCTTT,CASSQFAEAFF
TRBJ2-7,-,TRBV6-2/TRBV6-3,TRBD2,TGTGCCAGCAGTACGGGACTAGCGGGGGACGAGCAGTACTTC,CASSTGLAGDEQYF
TRBJ1-6,-,TRBV11-2,-,TGTGCCAGCAGCTTACGGTTGGGGGAGGTAGGATCACCCCTCCACTTT,CASSLRLGEVGSPLHF
TRBJ1-5,-,TRBV6-2/TRBV6-3,-,TGTGCCAGCAGTCCCGTCGGGGATTATAGCAATCAGCCCCAGCATTTT,CASSPVGDYSNQPQHF
TRBJ2-2,-,TRBV19,TRBD2,TGTGCCGGGCTAGCGGCGAACACCGGGGAGCTGTTTTTT,CAGLAANTGELFF